Following are 14 T cell receptor beta chains from one sample sequenced in a study of blood T cell repertoires in COVID-19. Sequenced by immunoSEQ multiplex PCR; TCRdb stores in-frame clones only, minus some. The sample yields fewer than 200,000 clones, approximately 87% seen once. Sequencing was performed on peripheral blood. These receptors all come from a man between 40 and 49 years old with active or convalescent COVID-19.

In the case of this clone: The sample has other DNA sequences that encode this CDR3 too. The rearrangement links TRBV2 to TRBJ2-7, with TRBD1 identical over 11 bases. Losses at the gene ends were 6 bases for V and 4 bases for J; bases not matched to a gene: 5. Germline V CDR1 and CDR2: SNHLY, FYNNEI. The length of the CDR3 is 14 residues. CDR3 bases: TGTGCCAGCAGCCCTGGACAGGGGGCTTACGAGCAGTACTTC. Amino acids: CASSPGQGAYEQYF.

The DNA of the CDR3 is TGTGCCAGCAGCGTAGGCAGGATCTACAATGAGCAGTTCTTC. Protein: CASSVGRIYNEQFF. The V and J genes are TRBV9 and TRBJ2-1; D unclear. Germline CDR1 reads SGDLS; CDR2 reads YYNGEE. The germline V and J ends were trimmed by 0 bases and 3 bases, with 7 bases remaining between them. The CDR3 loop spans 14 amino acids.

The chain links TRBV11-2 to TRBJ1-2; D gene ambiguous. V was cut by 5 bases and J by 1 base, with 20 bases left in between. CDR1 and CDR2 from the germline V gene are SGHAT and FQNNGV. This CDR3 comprises 17 residues. As DNA, the CDR3 is TGTGCCAGCAGCGCCTCCAATCGGGTCCCCATTAACTATGGCTACACCTTC. Its translation is CASSASNRVPINYGYTF.

V is TRBV30 and J is TRBJ2-3, with a tentative D call TRBD2 (6 bases). This CDR3 spans 15 amino acids. V lost 4 bases and J lost 0, with 14 bases in between. In germline, CDR1 is GTSNPN, CDR2 SVGIG (reference sequence). The DNA for the CDR3 is TGTGCCTGGACCTATTCCGGGACTAGCACAGATACGCAGTATTTT. This encodes CAWTYSGTSTDTQYF. Full variable domain (remainder filled in from reference TRBV30 and TRBJ2-3): SQTIHQWPATLVQPVGSPLSLECTVEGTSNPNLYWYRQAAGRGLQLLFYSVGIGQISSEVPQNLSASRPQDRQFILSSKKLLLSDSGFYLCAWTYSGTSTDTQYFGPGTRLTVL.

The chain is built from TRBV2 and TRBJ2-1; 7 nucleotides align to TRBD1. Germline V CDR1 and CDR2: SNHLY, FYNNEI. The CDR3 loop spans 15 amino acids. The ends lost 6 bases at V and 7 bases at J; junction bases unmatched: 12. CDR3 sequence: CASRLTAGGWNEQFF. The CDR3 DNA reads TGTGCCAGCAGATTAACCGCAGGGGGTTGGAATGAGCAGTTCTTC.

V is TRBV9 and J is TRBJ1-3; tentatively, D is TRBD1 (6 bases). V was trimmed by 1 base and J by 0 bases, leaving 11 bases between them. The CDR3 contains 16 residues. Germline CDR1 SGDLS, CDR2 YYNGEE. The CDR3 loop is CASSVTVGGSGNTIYF. The CDR3 DNA reads as TGTGCCAGCAGCGTAACGGTAGGGGGCTCTGGAAACACCATATATTTT.

This clone was seen only once. The chain recombines TRBV24-1 with TRBJ1-2, with D uncertain. V dropped 7 bases and J dropped 8 bases, with 13 bases sitting between them. Germline V CDR1 and CDR2: KGHDR, SFDVKD. CDR3 length: 12 amino acids. The CDR3 DNA follows: TGTGCCACCAGCTCGAAAGAGAACGGCTACACCTTC. It translates to CATSSKENGYTF.

The chain joins TRBV27 to TRBJ1-5; the match to TRBD1 covers 10 bases. This CDR3 comprises 15 residues. CDR1 and CDR2 (germline): MNHEY, SMNVEV (reference sequence). With V trimmed by 2 bases and J by 6 bases, 4 bases remained unmatched. CDR3 amino acids: CASSLGTGVGQPQHF. The CDR3, as DNA: TGTGCCAGCAGTTTAGGGACAGGGGTGGGTCAGCCCCAGCATTTT.

The chain recombines TRBV28 with TRBJ2-7, with 8 bases lining up with TRBD1. Germline V gene data show CDR1 as MDHEN and CDR2 as SYDVKM. V was clipped by 6 bases and J by 3 bases; unmatched bases: 7. The CDR3 runs 14 residues. CDR3 in amino acids: CASRMTGEFYEQYF. CDR3 coding DNA: TGTGCCAGCAGGATGACAGGGGAATTCTACGAGCAGTACTTC.

The rearrangement uses TRBV25-1 and TRBJ1-2; D not certain. Germline lookup yields CDR1 MGHDK and CDR2 SYGVNS. V gave up 1 base and J gave up 4 bases, with 10 bases separating them. This CDR3 has 14 amino acids. The CDR3 nucleotides are TGTGCCAGCAGTGAATCAGGAGGGAGCTATGGCTACACCTTC. Its protein is CASSESGGSYGYTF.

V is TRBV19 and J is TRBJ2-2, with 11 bases aligning to TRBD2. V shed 8 bases and J 6 bases; nucleotides not matched to a gene: 14. Germline CDR1 reads LNHDA; CDR2 reads SQIVND (reference sequence). The CDR3 is made up of 17 amino acids. CDR3 in DNA: TGTGCCAGTCACGCGGGACTAGCGGTCGCTCTGGCCGGGGAGCTGTTTTTT. This encodes CASHAGLAVALAGELFF.

The chain carries TRBV19 and TRBJ1-5; D gene unclear. Germline loops: CDR1 LNHDA, CDR2 SQIVND (reference sequence). This CDR3 has 12 amino acids. V lost 4 bases and J 6 bases, leaving 7 bases between the germline ends. The CDR3 here is CASSNFGQPQHF. CDR3 in DNA: TGTGCCAGTAGTAATTTCGGTCAGCCCCAGCATTTT.

This sequence joins TRBV11-3 and TRBJ2-2, with D tentatively TRBD1 (6 bases). Germline V lookup: CDR1 SGHNT, CDR2 YENEEA. The CDR3 consists of 12 residues. Trimming took 5 bases from V and 6 from J, leaving 7 bases between them. DNA of the CDR3: TGTGCCAGCAGCCCAGGGGCCGGGGAGCTGTTTTTT. Its protein product is CASSPGAGELFF.

This clone was seen a single time. The rearrangement joins TRBV15 to TRBJ2-7; D is perhaps TRBD1 (6 bases). Trimming removed 1 base from V and 3 bases from J, with 13 bases in between. Germline loops: CDR1 LNHNV, CDR2 YYDKDF (reference sequence). CDR3 length: 15 residues. CDR3 nucleotides: TGTGCCACCAGCAGAGCAAGGACGGGACACTACGAGCAGTACTTC. Encoded protein: CATSRARTGHYEQYF.